There are many counts of the clone carrying this T cell receptor beta chain. Its antigen is currently unknown. This library used about 400 ng RNA and molecular barcoded adaptors spanning alpha/delta and beta/gamma chains. TCRdb passed the reads through MiXCR, listing each CDR3 protein once. The sample lists 100,000 to 150,000 distinct CDR3 sequences, less than 15% occurring once. The source of the sample is a study of read filtering for tumor transcriptome and immune sequencing. Study summary: Mean patient age was roughly 66 years, range roughly 45 to 85; 17 male, 14 female. IR-seq gave about 3.5 to 10.27 million TCR reads per sample; RNA-seq gave about 80 to 1,300.

Study results and caveats: Even smaller IR-seq throughput identified most shared clonotypes. This fraction held mixed bone marrow immune cells after CD138-negative sorting.

This CDR3 comprises 17 residues. V was trimmed by 0 bases and J by 1 base, leaving 15 bases between them. The germline gives CDR1 ENHRY, CDR2 SYGVKD. Sequencing input: a population of CD138-negative cells sorted from bone marrow. The genes are TRBV10-3 and TRBJ1-1; a possible D gene is TRBD1 (5 bases). This sequence originates from a donor at least 40 years old with multiple myeloma. Here the CDR3 reads CAISESTGYMRNTEAFF. DNA of the CDR3: TGTGCCATCAGTGAGTCTACAGGCTACATGAGGAACACTGAAGCTTTCTTT.